The rows below give T cell receptor beta chains drawn from one sample of a study of cytomegalovirus exposure and HLA in healthy donors. TCRdb's copy holds only in-frame clones and misses some; the assay was immunoSEQ multiplex PCR. The table includes 120,000 or so clones, around 70% detected once. Sequenced input: PBMCs. The source of these receptors is a middle-aged woman in good health and CMV-seropositive. CDR3s include the opening cysteine and the closing phenylalanine or tryptophan. Each record gives: clone size, V gene, D gene, J gene, CDR3 protein, CDR3 DNA. D genes are given only for firm matches. Size is omitted from some rows. Given values are once, few, many or a class for expanded clones.

size: few; V: TRBV18; D: .; J: TRBJ1-1; CDR3: CASSPGFQGEAFF; DNA: TGTGCCAGCTCACCAGGGTTTCAGGGGGAAGCTTTCTTT
size: few; V: TRBV9; D: .; J: TRBJ1-5; CDR3: CASSPSGGLNQPQHF; DNA: TGTGCCAGCAGCCCGAGTGGAGGGCTCAATCAGCCCCAGCATTTT
size: .; V: TRBV6-5; D: .; J: TRBJ1-2; CDR3: CASSSLPDRYYGYTF; DNA: TGTGCCAGCAGTTCCCTGCCCGACAGGTACTATGGCTACACCTTC
size: .; V: TRBV15; D: .; J: TRBJ1-1; CDR3: CATSRLEGTEAFF; DNA: TGTGCCACCAGCCGATTGGAGGGCACTGAAGCTTTCTTT
size: .; V: TRBV4-1; D: TRBD2; J: TRBJ2-1; CDR3: CASSPRWRGANNEQFF; DNA: TGCGCCAGCAGCCCCCGGTGGCGGGGGGCCAACAATGAGCAGTTCTTC
size: few; V: TRBV7-9; D: TRBD1; J: TRBJ1-1; CDR3: CASSLQTGYGTEAFF; DNA: TGTGCCAGCAGCCTACAGACAGGGTATGGCACTGAAGCTTTCTTT
size: .; V: TRBV19; D: TRBD1; J: TRBJ1-6; CDR3: CASRPDRAGDNSPLHF; DNA: TGTGCCAGTCGCCCGGACAGGGCAGGTGATAATTCACCCCTCCACTTT
size: .; V: TRBV7-2; D: TRBD2; J: TRBJ2-7; CDR3: CASRPTQAGGPWEQYF; DNA: TGTGCCAGCAGACCGACCCAAGCGGGGGGGCCGTGGGAGCAGTACTTC
size: .; V: TRBV28; D: TRBD1; J: TRBJ1-1; CDR3: CASSLYSGGQGSVNTEAFF; DNA: TGTGCCAGCAGTTTATACTCGGGGGGACAGGGAAGTGTAAACACTGAAGCTTTCTTT
size: .; V: TRBV5-6; D: TRBD1; J: TRBJ1-2; CDR3: CASSAGGTGIF; DNA: TGTGCCAGCAGCGCAGGGGGGACAGGGATCTTC
size: .; V: TRBV7-6; D: .; J: TRBJ2-2; CDR3: CASSPLGGTGELFF; DNA: TGTGCCAGCAGTCCCCTCGGCGGCACCGGGGAGCTGTTTTTT
size: .; V: TRBV5-4; D: .; J: TRBJ1-1; CDR3: CASSLEALSQGTEAFF; DNA: TGTGCCAGCAGCTTGGAAGCTTTATCTCAGGGGACTGAAGCTTTCTTT
size: .; V: TRBV9; D: TRBD1; J: TRBJ1-1; CDR3: CASSVLSRGMNTEAFF; DNA: TGTGCCAGCAGCGTCCTATCCAGGGGGATGAACACTGAAGCTTTCTTT
size: .; V: TRBV4-3; D: TRBD1; J: TRBJ1-1; CDR3: CASSQEGRGTTEAFF; DNA: TGCGCCAGCAGCCAAGAAGGCAGGGGGACCACTGAAGCTTTCTTT
size: .; V: TRBV6-5; D: .; J: TRBJ2-7; CDR3: CASSSGSNYEQYF; DNA: TGTGCCAGCAGTTCGGGGAGCAATTACGAGCAGTACTTC
size: .; V: TRBV5-6; D: .; J: TRBJ1-1; CDR3: CASSLGARPEAFF; DNA: TGTGCCAGCAGCTTGGGTGCGCGTCCGGAAGCTTTCTTT
size: .; V: TRBV29-1; D: .; J: TRBJ2-3; CDR3: CSVDSAPPDTQYF; DNA: TGCAGCGTTGATTCCGCGCCCCCAGATACGCAGTATTTT
size: .; V: TRBV7-9; D: .; J: TRBJ1-2; CDR3: CASSLAPRGGGYTF; DNA: TGTGCCAGCAGCTTAGCTCCCAGGGGTGGGGGCTACACCTTC